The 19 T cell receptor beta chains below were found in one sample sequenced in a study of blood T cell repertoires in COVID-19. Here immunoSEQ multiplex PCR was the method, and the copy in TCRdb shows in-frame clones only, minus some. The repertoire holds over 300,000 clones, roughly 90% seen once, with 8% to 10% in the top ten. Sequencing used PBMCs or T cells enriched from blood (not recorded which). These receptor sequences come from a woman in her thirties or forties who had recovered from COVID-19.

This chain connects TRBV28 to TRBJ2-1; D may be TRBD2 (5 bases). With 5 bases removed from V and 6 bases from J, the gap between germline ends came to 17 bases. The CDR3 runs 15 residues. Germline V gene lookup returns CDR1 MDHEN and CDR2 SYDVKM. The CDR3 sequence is CASSRDRQASNEQFF. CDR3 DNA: TGTGCCAGCAGTCGGGATAGACAAGCCAGCAATGAGCAGTTCTTC.

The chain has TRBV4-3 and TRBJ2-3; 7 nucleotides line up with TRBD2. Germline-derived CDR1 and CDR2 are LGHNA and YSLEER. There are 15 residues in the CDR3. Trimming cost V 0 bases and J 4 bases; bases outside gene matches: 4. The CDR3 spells CASSQDLGGADTQYF. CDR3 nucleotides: TGCGCCAGCAGCCAAGATCTTGGGGGGGCAGATACGCAGTATTTT.

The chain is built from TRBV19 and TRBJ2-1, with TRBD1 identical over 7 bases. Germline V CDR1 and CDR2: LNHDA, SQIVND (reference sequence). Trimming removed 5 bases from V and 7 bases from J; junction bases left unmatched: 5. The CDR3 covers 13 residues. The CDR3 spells CASSETGRNEQFF. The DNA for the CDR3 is TGTGCCAGTAGTGAGACAGGGAGAAATGAGCAGTTCTTC.

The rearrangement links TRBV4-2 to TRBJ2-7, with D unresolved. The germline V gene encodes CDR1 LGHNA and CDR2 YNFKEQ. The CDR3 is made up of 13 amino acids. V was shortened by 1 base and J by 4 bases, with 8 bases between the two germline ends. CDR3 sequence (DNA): TGTGCCAGCAGCCAAGCAGGCAGTTACGAGCAGTACTTC. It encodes CASSQAGSYEQYF.

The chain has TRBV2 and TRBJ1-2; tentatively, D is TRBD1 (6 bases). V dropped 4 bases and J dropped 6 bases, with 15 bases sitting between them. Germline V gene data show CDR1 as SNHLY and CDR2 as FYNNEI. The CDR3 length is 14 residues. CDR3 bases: TGTGCCAGCAGTGTTAAGGCGCAGGGGAATGGCTACACCTTC. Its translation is CASSVKAQGNGYTF. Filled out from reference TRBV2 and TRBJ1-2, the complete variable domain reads EPEVTQTPSHQVTQMGQEVILRCVPISNHLYFYWYRQILGQKVEFLVSFYNNEISEKSEIFDDQFSVERPDGSNFTLKIRSTKLEDSAMYFCASSVKAQGNGYTFGSGTRLTVV.

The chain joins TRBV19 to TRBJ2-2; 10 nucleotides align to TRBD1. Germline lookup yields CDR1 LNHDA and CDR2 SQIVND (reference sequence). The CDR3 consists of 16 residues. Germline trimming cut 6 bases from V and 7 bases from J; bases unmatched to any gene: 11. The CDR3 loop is CASRDRGPLFGGELFF. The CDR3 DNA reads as TGTGCCAGTAGAGACAGGGGGCCACTCTTTGGCGGGGAGCTGTTTTTT. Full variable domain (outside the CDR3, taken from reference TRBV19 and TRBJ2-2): DGGITQSPKYLFRKEGQNVTLSCEQNLNHDAMYWYRQDPGQGLRLIYYSQIVNDFQKGDIAEGYSVSREKKESFPLTVTSAQKNPTAFYLCASRDRGPLFGGELFFGEGSRLTVL.

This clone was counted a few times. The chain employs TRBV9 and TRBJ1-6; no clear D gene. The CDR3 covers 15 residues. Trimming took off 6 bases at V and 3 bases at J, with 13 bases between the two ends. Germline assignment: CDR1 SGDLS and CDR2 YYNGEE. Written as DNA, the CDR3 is TGTGCCAGCAACCCGGAGGGAGGCTATAATTCACCCCTCCACTTT. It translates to CASNPEGGYNSPLHF. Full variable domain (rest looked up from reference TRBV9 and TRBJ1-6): DSGVTQTPKHLITATGQRVTLRCSPRSGDLSVYWYQQSLDQGLQFLIQYYNGEERAKGNILERFSAQQFPDLHSELNLSSLELGDSALYFCASNPEGGYNSPLHFGNGTRLTVT.

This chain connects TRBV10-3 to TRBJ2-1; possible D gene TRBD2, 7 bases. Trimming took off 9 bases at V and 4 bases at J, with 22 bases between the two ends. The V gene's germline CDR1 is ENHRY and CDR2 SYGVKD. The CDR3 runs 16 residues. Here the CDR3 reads CAIKGGLTDTYNEQFF. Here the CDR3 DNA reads TGTGCCATTAAGGGGGGGTTGACAGACACTTACAATGAGCAGTTCTTC.

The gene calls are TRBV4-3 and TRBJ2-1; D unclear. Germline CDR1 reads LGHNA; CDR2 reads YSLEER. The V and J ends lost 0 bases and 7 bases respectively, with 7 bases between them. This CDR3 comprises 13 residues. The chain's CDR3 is CASSQEAPNEQFF. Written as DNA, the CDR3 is TGCGCCAGCAGCCAAGAGGCTCCTAATGAGCAGTTCTTC.

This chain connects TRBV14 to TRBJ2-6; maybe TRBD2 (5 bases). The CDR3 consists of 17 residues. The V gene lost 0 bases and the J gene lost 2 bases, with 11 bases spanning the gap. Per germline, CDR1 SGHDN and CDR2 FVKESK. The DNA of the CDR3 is TGTGCCAGCAGCCAAGACCCGGGATTTCCTGGGGCCAACGTCCTGACTTTC. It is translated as CASSQDPGFPGANVLTF.

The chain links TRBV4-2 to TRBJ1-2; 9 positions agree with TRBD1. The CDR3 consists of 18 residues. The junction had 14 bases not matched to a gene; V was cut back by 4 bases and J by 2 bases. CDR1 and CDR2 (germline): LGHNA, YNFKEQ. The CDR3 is CASSRTGGRTTLNYGYTF. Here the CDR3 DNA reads TGTGCCAGCAGCCGAACAGGGGGCAGGACAACACTAAACTATGGCTACACCTTC.

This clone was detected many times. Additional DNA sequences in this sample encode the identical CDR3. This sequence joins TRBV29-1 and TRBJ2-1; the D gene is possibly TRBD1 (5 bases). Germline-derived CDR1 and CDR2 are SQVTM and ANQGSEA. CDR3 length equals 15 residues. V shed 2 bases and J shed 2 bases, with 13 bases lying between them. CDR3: CSVELWEGAYNEQFF. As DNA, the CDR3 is TGCAGCGTTGAATTGTGGGAAGGGGCCTACAATGAGCAGTTCTTC.

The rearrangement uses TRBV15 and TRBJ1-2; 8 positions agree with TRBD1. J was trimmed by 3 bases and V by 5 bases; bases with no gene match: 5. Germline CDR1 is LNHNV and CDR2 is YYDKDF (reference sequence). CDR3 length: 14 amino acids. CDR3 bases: TGTGCCACCAGCCTCGGACAGGGCTACTATGGCTACACCTTC. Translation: CATSLGQGYYGYTF.

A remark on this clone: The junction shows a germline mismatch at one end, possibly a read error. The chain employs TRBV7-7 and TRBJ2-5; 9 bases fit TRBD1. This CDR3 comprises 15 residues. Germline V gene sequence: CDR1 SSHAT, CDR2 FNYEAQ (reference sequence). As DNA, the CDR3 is TGTGCTAGCAGCTCTACAGGGGGCCTTCCAGAGACCCAGTACTTC. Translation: CASSSTGGLPETQYF.

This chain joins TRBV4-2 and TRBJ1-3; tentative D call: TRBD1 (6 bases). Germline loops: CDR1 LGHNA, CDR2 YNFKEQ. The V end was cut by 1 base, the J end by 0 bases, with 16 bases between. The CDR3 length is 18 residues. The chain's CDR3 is CASSQGGGSLTSGNTIYF. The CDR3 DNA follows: TGTGCCAGCAGCCAAGGGGGGGGCAGCCTTACCTCTGGAAACACCATATATTTT.

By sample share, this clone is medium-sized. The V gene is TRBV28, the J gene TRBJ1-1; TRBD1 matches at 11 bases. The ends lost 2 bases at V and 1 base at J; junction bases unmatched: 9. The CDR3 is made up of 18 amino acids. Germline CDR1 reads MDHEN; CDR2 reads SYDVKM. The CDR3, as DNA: TGTGCCAGCAGTTTAGCCCCCGGGACAGGGGGGCGGAACACTGAAGCTTTCTTT. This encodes CASSLAPGTGGRNTEAFF.

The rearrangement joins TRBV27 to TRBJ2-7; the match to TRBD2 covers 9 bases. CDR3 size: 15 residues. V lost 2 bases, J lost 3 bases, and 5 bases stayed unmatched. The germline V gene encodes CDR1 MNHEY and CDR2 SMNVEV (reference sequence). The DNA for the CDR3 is TGTGCCAGCAGTTTACGGCTAGCGGGGCTCTACGAGCAGTACTTC. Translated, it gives CASSLRLAGLYEQYF.

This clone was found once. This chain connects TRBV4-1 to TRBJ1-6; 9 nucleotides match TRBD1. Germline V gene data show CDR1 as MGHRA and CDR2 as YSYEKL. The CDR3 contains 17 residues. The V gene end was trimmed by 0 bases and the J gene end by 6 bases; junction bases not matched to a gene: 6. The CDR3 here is CASSQDIGTGINSPLHF. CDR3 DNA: TGCGCCAGCAGCCAAGATATAGGGACAGGGATTAATTCACCCCTCCACTTT.

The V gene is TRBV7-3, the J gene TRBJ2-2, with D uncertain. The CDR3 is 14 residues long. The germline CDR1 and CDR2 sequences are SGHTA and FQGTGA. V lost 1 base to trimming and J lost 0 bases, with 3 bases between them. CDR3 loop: CASSLISNTGELFF. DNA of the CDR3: TGTGCCAGCAGCTTAATCTCGAACACCGGGGAGCTGTTTTTT.